Each of the 5 T cell receptor beta chains below was sequenced from the same sample in a study of T cells in Graves' hyperthyroidism and ophthalmopathy. From RNA transcripts, TCR beta CDR3 regions were amplified. The TCR CDR3 was amplified in a first-round RT-PCR using the HTBI primer set. TCRdb used MiXCR to reprocess the multiplex PCR reads, holding one entry per CDR3 protein. The sample consists of hundreds of thousands of distinct CDR3 sequences, just over 45% of them appearing once. Specimen: peripheral blood or thyroid tissue (not recorded which). The receptors shown here come from a young woman with Graves' hyperthyroidism.

There are many counts of this clonotype. The chain recombines TRBV2 with TRBJ1-5; 7 bases agree with TRBD1. V was pared by 4 bases and J by 2 bases, with 5 bases of the junction left unmatched. Germline-derived CDR1 and CDR2 are SNHLY and FYNNEI. CDR3 size: 15 residues. In DNA form, the CDR3 reads TGTGCCAGCAGTGCCATTGGGACAGGCAATCAGCCCCAGCATTTT. Its protein is CASSAIGTGNQPQHF. Based on the CDR3 plus reference TRBV2 and TRBJ1-5, the full variable domain is EPEVTQTPSHQVTQMGQEVILRCVPISNHLYFYWYRQILGQKVEFLVSFYNNEISEKSEIFDDQFSVERPDGSNFTLKIRSTKLEDSAMYFCASSAIGTGNQPQHFGDGTRLSIL.

The chain recombines TRBV29-1 with TRBJ2-7; D uncertain. V lost 4 bases and J lost 2, with 21 bases in between. Germline loops: CDR1 SQVTM, CDR2 ANQGSEA. There are 16 residues in the CDR3. The DNA for the CDR3 is TGCAGCGTTGTGGGCCCCCATGTGGGGTCTGCCTACGAGCAGTACTTC. Translation gives CSVVGPHVGSAYEQYF.

Remarks on this clonotype: One end of the junction fails to match germline, which may point to a read error. The rearrangement uses TRBV7-2 and TRBJ2-6; D possibly corresponds to TRBD1 (6 bases). This CDR3 has 12 residues. The germline CDR1 and CDR2 sequences are SGHTA and FQGNSA. The CDR3 here is CASSQGGNVLTF. The DNA of the CDR3 is TGTGCCAGCAGCCAAGGGGGCAACGTCCTGACTTTC.

CDR3 sequence: CASRGASNTEAFF. For the CDR3, the DNA is TGTGCCAGCCGGGGGGCATCGAACACTGAAGCTTTCTTT. The chain couples TRBV25-1 to TRBJ1-1; TRBD1 might be the D (6 bases). V was shortened by 8 bases and J by 1 base, with 11 bases between the two germline ends. Looked up from germline, CDR1 is MGHDK and CDR2 is SYGVNS. The CDR3 has 13 amino acids.

This clonotype was counted ten times or more. The V call is TRBV19, the J call TRBJ2-2; weak D call: TRBD1 (6 bases). Trimming cost V 9 bases and J 7 bases, with 9 bases left between them. Germline CDR1 LNHDA, CDR2 SQIVND (reference sequence). The length of the CDR3 is 11 residues. CDR3 coding DNA: TGTGCCAGCAGGGGTATCGGGGAGCTGTTTTTT. Protein: CASRGIGELFF.